A selection of T cell receptor beta chains follows, all from one sample in a study of control samples from healthy donors and cancer patients. Only in-frame clones appear in the TCRdb table, and some are missing; sequencing was by immunoSEQ multiplex PCR. This table has a few hundred thousand clones, approximately 90% appearing once. Source material: PBMCs. The receptor set was obtained from a man aged 35 to 55 with head and neck cancer. Both conserved end residues are trimmed from each CDR3. Fields, in order: V gene, J gene, CDR3 protein.

v_gene: TRBV10-3; j_gene: TRBJ2-3; CDR3aa: AISEVLAGAYDTQY
v_gene: TRBV12-3/TRBV12-4; j_gene: TRBJ2-1; CDR3aa: ASSLAEGSEQF
v_gene: TRBV5-4; j_gene: TRBJ2-7; CDR3aa: ASSVLDTSGGHQY
v_gene: TRBV12-3/TRBV12-4; j_gene: TRBJ2-3; CDR3aa: ATQGDTQY
v_gene: TRBV27; j_gene: TRBJ2-7; CDR3aa: ASSLKSPYEQY
v_gene: TRBV30; j_gene: TRBJ1-1; CDR3aa: AWSLGQNPEAF
v_gene: TRBV20-1; j_gene: TRBJ1-4; CDR3aa: SASVVENEKLF
v_gene: TRBV10-1; j_gene: TRBJ2-1; CDR3aa: ASSELAGAEQF
v_gene: TRBV7-3; j_gene: TRBJ2-2; CDR3aa: ASSLSVGELF
v_gene: TRBV11-1; j_gene: TRBJ2-7; CDR3aa: ASSLEGYEQY
v_gene: TRBV3-1/TRBV3-2; j_gene: TRBJ2-7; CDR3aa: ASSQAKGFLCRDSYEQY
v_gene: TRBV3-1/TRBV3-2; j_gene: TRBJ1-3; CDR3aa: ASSQPGYGNTIY
v_gene: TRBV28; j_gene: TRBJ2-7; CDR3aa: ASSLGQARDLYEQY
v_gene: TRBV7-2; j_gene: TRBJ1-1; CDR3aa: ASSFRDRMNTEAF
v_gene: TRBV7-9; j_gene: TRBJ2-7; CDR3aa: ASSSGQGKNEQY
v_gene: TRBV11-2; j_gene: TRBJ2-2; CDR3aa: ASRLLRTGELF
v_gene: TRBV30; j_gene: TRBJ2-1; CDR3aa: AWSVGLAREQF
v_gene: TRBV18; j_gene: TRBJ1-2; CDR3aa: ASSVTDRIHGYT
v_gene: TRBV4-2; j_gene: TRBJ2-7; CDR3aa: ASSQGLASPYEQY
v_gene: TRBV19; j_gene: TRBJ1-2; CDR3aa: ATWQSVIGYT
v_gene: TRBV7-2; j_gene: TRBJ1-1; CDR3aa: ASTLRENRRTEAF
v_gene: TRBV19; j_gene: TRBJ1-1; CDR3aa: ASSPRTGTAF
v_gene: TRBV19; j_gene: TRBJ2-7; CDR3aa: ASSISGGTSYEQY
v_gene: TRBV4-1; j_gene: TRBJ2-7; CDR3aa: ASGAGGPYAEQY
v_gene: TRBV9; j_gene: TRBJ2-5; CDR3aa: ASSAGTSGGQETQY
v_gene: TRBV29-1; j_gene: TRBJ2-7; CDR3aa: SVDLGGEYEQY
v_gene: TRBV19; j_gene: TRBJ1-1; CDR3aa: ASSAAGTGGWNTEAF
v_gene: TRBV6-5; j_gene: TRBJ2-1; CDR3aa: ASSRSGSLEEQF
v_gene: TRBV5-4; j_gene: TRBJ2-4; CDR3aa: ASSQAGTGAGASIQY
v_gene: TRBV10-3; j_gene: TRBJ2-7; CDR3aa: AISELQGWDDEQY
v_gene: TRBV10-1; j_gene: TRBJ2-7; CDR3aa: ASSERRDRVNEQY
v_gene: TRBV19; j_gene: TRBJ1-4; CDR3aa: ASSWEGDEKLF
v_gene: TRBV9; j_gene: TRBJ2-7; CDR3aa: ASSPGQGFHEQY
v_gene: TRBV7-9; j_gene: TRBJ1-5; CDR3aa: ASSPTAHQPQH
v_gene: TRBV5-4; j_gene: TRBJ2-7; CDR3aa: ASSLDRDQQY
v_gene: TRBV7-6; j_gene: TRBJ1-3; CDR3aa: ASSLGAGTYSGNTIY
v_gene: TRBV5-6; j_gene: TRBJ1-2; CDR3aa: ASSLGPGRDYGYT
v_gene: TRBV27; j_gene: TRBJ2-7; CDR3aa: ASSQTGSYEQY
v_gene: TRBV7-9; j_gene: TRBJ1-6; CDR3aa: ASRNSGTGNSPLH
v_gene: TRBV25-1; j_gene: TRBJ2-2; CDR3aa: ASSEWTGDVGELF
v_gene: TRBV7-9; j_gene: TRBJ2-5; CDR3aa: ASSLGGIQETQY
v_gene: TRBV19; j_gene: TRBJ2-5; CDR3aa: ASSFKGAQETQY
v_gene: TRBV25-1; j_gene: TRBJ1-5; CDR3aa: ASRGGTGNQPQH
v_gene: TRBV7-9; j_gene: TRBJ2-7; CDR3aa: ASMGASYEQY
v_gene: TRBV19; j_gene: TRBJ1-1; CDR3aa: ASSPRDSVFEAF
v_gene: TRBV6-1; j_gene: TRBJ1-6; CDR3aa: ASSGTPGTYNSPLH
v_gene: TRBV5-1; j_gene: TRBJ2-7; CDR3aa: ASSLTGFSYEQY
v_gene: TRBV10-3; j_gene: TRBJ1-1; CDR3aa: AISDTTKTSPEAF
v_gene: TRBV6-5; j_gene: TRBJ1-5; CDR3aa: ASSYSRAGNQPQH
v_gene: TRBV2; j_gene: TRBJ1-4; CDR3aa: ASSVNRGTNEKLF
v_gene: TRBV28; j_gene: TRBJ2-7; CDR3aa: ASSLGGTGGSYEQY
v_gene: TRBV7-8; j_gene: TRBJ2-3; CDR3aa: ASSPQPRDTDTQY
v_gene: TRBV11-3; j_gene: TRBJ2-3; CDR3aa: ASSLSEDTQY
v_gene: TRBV7-2; j_gene: TRBJ1-2; CDR3aa: ASSLDRVKFDYGYT